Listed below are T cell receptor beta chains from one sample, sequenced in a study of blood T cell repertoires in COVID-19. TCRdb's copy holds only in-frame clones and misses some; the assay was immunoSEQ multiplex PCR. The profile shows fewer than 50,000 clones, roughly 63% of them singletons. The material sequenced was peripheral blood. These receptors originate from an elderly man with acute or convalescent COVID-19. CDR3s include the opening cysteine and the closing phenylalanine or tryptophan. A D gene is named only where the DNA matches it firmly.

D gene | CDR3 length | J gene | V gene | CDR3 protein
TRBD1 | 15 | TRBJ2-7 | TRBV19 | CASRPPPGGVYEQYF
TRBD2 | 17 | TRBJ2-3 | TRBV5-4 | CASSLGGLAGVSDTQYF
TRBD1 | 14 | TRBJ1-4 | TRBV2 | CASTRQGAAEKLFF
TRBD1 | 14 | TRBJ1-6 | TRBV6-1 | CASSEDRGNSPLHF
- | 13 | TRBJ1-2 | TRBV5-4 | CASSLLPSGGYTF
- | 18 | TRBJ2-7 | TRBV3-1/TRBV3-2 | CASSPGSQPPPFPYEQYF
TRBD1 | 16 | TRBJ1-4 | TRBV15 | CATSRDRGTTNEKLFF
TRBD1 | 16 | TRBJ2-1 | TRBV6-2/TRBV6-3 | CASSPRGQGAVDEQFF
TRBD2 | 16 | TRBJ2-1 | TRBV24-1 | CATRGPGTSGRNEQFF
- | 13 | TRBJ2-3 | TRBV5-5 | CASSLIALDTQYF
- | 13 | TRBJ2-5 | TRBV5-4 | CASSLRGPETQYF
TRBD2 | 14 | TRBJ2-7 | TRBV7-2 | CASSVTSGLGEQYF
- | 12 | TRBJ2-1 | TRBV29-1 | CSVTDRLNEQFF
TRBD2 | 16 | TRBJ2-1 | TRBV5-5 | CASSAGLAGVYNEQFF
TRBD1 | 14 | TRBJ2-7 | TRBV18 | CASSPETGVHEQYF
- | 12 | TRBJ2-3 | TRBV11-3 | CASSSSTDTQYF
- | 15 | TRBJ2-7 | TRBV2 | CASSAAASEYYEQYF
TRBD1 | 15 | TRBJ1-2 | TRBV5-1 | CASSLAGGSNYGYTF
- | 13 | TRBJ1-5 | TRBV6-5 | CASGGSLDQPQHF
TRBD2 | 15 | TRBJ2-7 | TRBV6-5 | CASSRFGGSAYEQYF
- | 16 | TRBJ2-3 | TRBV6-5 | CASSYPAEGSTDTQYF
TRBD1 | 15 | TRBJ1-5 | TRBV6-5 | CASRGTGLGRQPQHF
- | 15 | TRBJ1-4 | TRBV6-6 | CASSNADSLNEKLFF